Below, 20 T cell receptor beta chains from the same sample are listed, as sequenced in a study of cytomegalovirus exposure and HLA in healthy donors. Primers included in the PCR were 60 Vbeta and 13 Jbeta primers. Profiling relied on immunoSEQ multiplex PCR, and the TCRdb table lists in-frame clones only, not all of them. The sample includes 85,000 to 100,000 clones, roughly 80% of them seen just once. The sequenced material came from PBMCs. The receptors shown here come from a man aged 60 to 75 in good health and CMV-seropositive.

V and J are TRBV5-1 and TRBJ2-3; maybe TRBD1 (6 bases). There are 15 residues in the CDR3. Between the trimmed V and J ends, which lost 4 bases and 2 bases, there was a span of 14 bases. Germline CDR1 and CDR2: SGHRS and YFSETQ. The CDR3 DNA sequence: TGCGCCAGCAGCAACTCCGGGACAAACACAGATACGCAGTATTTT. The encoded protein is CASSNSGTNTDTQYF.

The chain joins TRBV5-1 to TRBJ1-3, with D uncertain. The V gene's germline CDR1 is SGHRS and CDR2 YFSETQ. The CDR3 extends over 15 amino acids. Trimming shortened V by 0 bases and J by 0 bases, and 7 bases separated the two germline ends. The CDR3 region has the DNA TGCGCCAGCAGCTTGGAGGGAGGCTCTGGAAACACCATATATTTT. Amino acid sequence: CASSLEGGSGNTIYF. The variable domain in full, completed from reference TRBV5-1 and TRBJ1-3, reads KAGVTQTPRYLIKTRGQQVTLSCSPISGHRSVSWYQQTPGQGLQFLFEYFSETQRNKGNFPGRFSGRQFSNSRSEMNVSTLELGDSALYLCASSLEGGSGNTIYFGEGSWLTVV.

The V call is TRBV2, the J call TRBJ1-1, with a possible D match to TRBD1 (5 bases). The ends were cut back, 7 bases at V and 1 base at J, with 10 bases in the middle. Germline CDR1 is SNHLY and CDR2 is FYNNEI. The CDR3 runs 13 residues. The CDR3 sequence is CASMIQENTEAFF. DNA for the CDR3: TGTGCCAGCATGATACAGGAGAACACTGAAGCTTTCTTT.

This chain connects TRBV5-4 to TRBJ2-5; 10 nucleotides line up with TRBD2. Trimming cost V 4 bases and J 3 bases; bases outside gene matches: 9. CDR3 length: 16 residues. The germline V gene has CDR1 SGHNT and CDR2 YYREEE (reference sequence). DNA of the CDR3: TGTGCCAGCAGCCGCCCAGCCAGCGGGGGGGAAGAGACCCAGTACTTC. The encoded protein is CASSRPASGGEETQYF.

The table lists this clone with a few counts. The genes are TRBV14 and TRBJ1-3; D uncertain. The CDR3 contains 14 residues. Germline V lookup: CDR1 SGHDN, CDR2 FVKESK. The germline V and J ends were trimmed by 1 base and 4 bases, with 8 bases remaining between them. CDR3 residues: CASSQASAGNTIYF. For the CDR3, the DNA is TGTGCCAGCAGCCAAGCCAGCGCGGGAAACACCATATATTTT.

V gene TRBV28 combines with J gene TRBJ1-2; no definite D call. This CDR3 comprises 11 residues. CDR1 and CDR2 (germline): MDHEN, SYDVKM. Trimming removed 5 bases at V and 8 bases at J, with 9 bases between. This CDR3 reads CASSPSRGYTF. For the CDR3, the DNA is TGTGCCAGCAGTCCATCTAGAGGCTACACCTTC.

In its sample, this clone was seen a few times. V gene TRBV7-9 combines with J gene TRBJ2-5; D is perhaps TRBD2 (7 bases). Germline-derived CDR1 and CDR2 are SEHNR and FQNEAQ (reference sequence). The length of the CDR3 is 12 residues. Trimming cost V 5 bases and J 11 bases, with 15 bases left between them. CDR3 amino acids: CASSPDRGAQYF. The CDR3 bases are TGTGCCAGCAGCCCCGACCGGGGGGCACAGTACTTC.

V usage is TRBV2 and J usage is TRBJ1-2, with 9 bases aligning to TRBD1. After removal of 8 bases from V and 4 bases from J, the junction contained 2 bases not matched to a gene. This CDR3 comprises 12 residues. Germline lookup yields CDR1 SNHLY and CDR2 FYNNEI. The CDR3 reads CASQDRGYGYTF. The CDR3 coding sequence is TGTGCCAGCCAGGACAGGGGCTATGGCTACACCTTC.

This clone showed up just a few times. This chain uses TRBV5-1 with TRBJ2-3; 8 bases align to TRBD2. Germline CDR1 and CDR2: SGHRS and YFSETQ. This CDR3 spans 15 amino acids. J was trimmed by 3 bases and V by 5 bases; bases with no gene match: 8. CDR3 sequence (DNA): TGCGCCAGCAGATTCCTAGCGGGCGGAACAGATACGCAGTATTTT. Amino acid sequence: CASRFLAGGTDTQYF.

A few counts support this clone. V and J are TRBV11-2 and TRBJ2-1; D remains ambiguous. The CDR3 is made up of 15 amino acids. V dropped 7 bases and J dropped 0 bases, with 13 bases sitting between them. The germline gives CDR1 SGHAT, CDR2 FQNNGV. Here the CDR3 DNA reads TGTGCCAGCACCATGTCGGCAGGCTCCTACAATGAGCAGTTCTTC. This gives the protein CASTMSAGSYNEQFF.

The table lists this clone with a few counts. V usage is TRBV28 and J usage is TRBJ2-7, with 12 bases aligning to TRBD2. The junction had 10 bases not matched to a gene; V was cut back by 5 bases and J by 2 bases. The germline V gene has CDR1 MDHEN and CDR2 SYDVKM. The CDR3 is 17 amino acids. The DNA of the CDR3 is TGTGCCAGCAGTCTATCAAGCCTAGCGGGGGGGACCTACGAGCAGTACTTC. Translated, it gives CASSLSSLAGGTYEQYF.

Only a few counts were recorded for this clone. V and J are TRBV6-1 and TRBJ2-7; tentative D call: TRBD2 (5 bases). Trimming cost V 3 bases and J 0 bases, with 15 bases left between them. The CDR3 has 16 amino acids. Germline assignment: CDR1 MNHNS and CDR2 SASEGT. The CDR3 coding sequence is TGTGCCAGCAGTGAGGACCCTAGCAGGAGCTCCTACGAGCAGTACTTC. Encoded protein: CASSEDPSRSSYEQYF.

V is TRBV6-4 and J is TRBJ2-1; possibly TRBD2 for D (5 bases). The CDR3 is made up of 11 amino acids. Germline V CDR1 and CDR2: MRHNA, SNTAGT. With 10 bases removed from V and 8 bases from J, the gap between germline ends came to 12 bases. In DNA, the CDR3 is TGTGCCACCTCCCGCGGGCATGAGCAGTTCTTC. Its protein is CATSRGHEQFF.

The rearrangement joins TRBV19 to TRBJ1-3; 8 nucleotides line up with TRBD1. Germline CDR1 reads LNHDA; CDR2 reads SQIVND (reference sequence). This CDR3 has 16 amino acids. The V gene end was trimmed by 6 bases and the J gene end by 0 bases; junction bases not matched to a gene: 7. CDR3 amino acids: CASRRQGQDSGNTIYF. The CDR3 bases are TGTGCCAGTAGGCGACAGGGACAGGACTCTGGAAACACCATATATTTT.

Here the CDR3 DNA reads TGTGCCAGCAGAATGACAGGGGCGGACTATGGCTACACCTTC. Its translation: CASRMTGADYGYTF. The chain employs TRBV6-1 and TRBJ1-2; 8 nucleotides align to TRBD1. Trimming cost V 6 bases and J 3 bases; bases outside gene matches: 6. This CDR3 comprises 14 residues. CDR1 and CDR2 from the germline V gene are MNHNS and SASEGT.

This CDR3 is CASSETRTGSIQAFF. In DNA, the CDR3 is TGTGCCAGCAGTGAAACGAGGACAGGGAGTATTCAAGCTTTCTTT. The chain has TRBV2 and TRBJ1-1; TRBD1 matches at 8 bases. This CDR3 region has 15 residues. Per germline, CDR1 SNHLY and CDR2 FYNNEI. V shed 2 bases, J shed 9 bases, and the junction held 11 bases outside the gene matches.

The chain combines TRBV25-1 with TRBJ2-7; 8 nucleotides align to TRBD1. Germline V gene sequence: CDR1 MGHDK, CDR2 SYGVNS. This CDR3 spans 14 amino acids. V dropped 5 bases and J dropped 5; count of bases not matched to a gene: 8. The CDR3 bases are TGTGCCAGCAGTCGACGGACAGGGACAAACGAGCAGTACTTC. Translated: CASSRRTGTNEQYF.

This clone was found once. The chain recombines TRBV6-5 with TRBJ2-5, with TRBD1 matching 7 bases. The J call may be mistaken, given a closer DNA end match to TRBJ2-7. There are 16 residues in the CDR3. The V gene's germline CDR1 is MNHEY and CDR2 SVGAGI. Here the CDR3 reads CASSYRTTGSWYEQYF. The CDR3 region has the DNA TGTGCCAGCAGTTACCGCACGACAGGGTCATGGTACGAGCAGTACTTC.

The chain joins TRBV7-3 to TRBJ2-5, with 8 bases identical to TRBD1. This CDR3 comprises 15 residues. Unmatched junction bases numbered 5, after V lost 0 bases and J lost 5 bases. Looked up from germline, CDR1 is SGHTA and CDR2 is FQGTGA. CDR3 amino acids: CASSLTPGGWETQYF. The DNA for the CDR3 is TGTGCCAGCAGCTTAACTCCAGGGGGCTGGGAGACCCAGTACTTC.

This sequence joins TRBV6-5 and TRBJ2-1; D not certain. There are 13 residues in the CDR3. In germline, CDR1 is MNHEY, CDR2 SVGAGI. V lost 6 bases to trimming and J lost 6 bases, with 12 bases between them. Here the CDR3 DNA reads TGTGCCAGCAGGAGGATTTCGGCCAATGAGCAGTTCTTC. Translation: CASRRISANEQFF.